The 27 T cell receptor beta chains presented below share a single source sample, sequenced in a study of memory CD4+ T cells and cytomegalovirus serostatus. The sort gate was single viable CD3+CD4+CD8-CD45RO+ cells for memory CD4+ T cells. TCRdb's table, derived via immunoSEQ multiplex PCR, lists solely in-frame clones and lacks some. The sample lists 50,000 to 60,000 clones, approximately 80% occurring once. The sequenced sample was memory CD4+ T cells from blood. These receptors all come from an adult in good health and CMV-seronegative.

The CDR3 here is CASSLASPTGNTEAFF. CDR3 sequence (DNA): TGCGCCAGCAGCTTGGCCTCGCCGACGGGGAACACTGAAGCTTTCTTT. The genes are TRBV5-1 and TRBJ1-1; D is unresolved. Germline assignment: CDR1 SGHRS and CDR2 YFSETQ. The CDR3 extends over 16 amino acids. V was clipped by 0 bases and J by 1 base, with 13 bases between them.

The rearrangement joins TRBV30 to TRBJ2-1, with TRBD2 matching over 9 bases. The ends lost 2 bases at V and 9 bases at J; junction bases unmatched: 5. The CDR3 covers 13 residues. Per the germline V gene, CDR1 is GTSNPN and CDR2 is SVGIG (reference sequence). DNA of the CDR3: TGTGCCTGGAGTTCGCGGGGGGGCAGTGAGCAGTTCTTC. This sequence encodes CAWSSRGGSEQFF.

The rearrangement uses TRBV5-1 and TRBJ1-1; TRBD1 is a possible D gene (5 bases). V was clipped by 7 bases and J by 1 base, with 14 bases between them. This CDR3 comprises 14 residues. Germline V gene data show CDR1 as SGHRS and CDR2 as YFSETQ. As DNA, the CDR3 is TGCGCCAGCCGACTGACAGAGACGAACACTGAAGCTTTCTTT. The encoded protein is CASRLTETNTEAFF. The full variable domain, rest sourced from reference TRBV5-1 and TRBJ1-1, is KAGVTQTPRYLIKTRGQQVTLSCSPISGHRSVSWYQQTPGQGLQFLFEYFSETQRNKGNFPGRFSGRQFSNSRSEMNVSTLELGDSALYLCASRLTETNTEAFFGQGTRLTVV.

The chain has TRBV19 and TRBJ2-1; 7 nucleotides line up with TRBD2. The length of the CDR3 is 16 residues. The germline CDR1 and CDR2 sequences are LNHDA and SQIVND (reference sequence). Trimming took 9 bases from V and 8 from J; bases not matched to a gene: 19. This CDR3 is CASSLAAAPRGYEQFF. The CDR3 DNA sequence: TGTGCCAGCTCGCTAGCGGCGGCACCTAGAGGCTATGAGCAGTTCTTC.

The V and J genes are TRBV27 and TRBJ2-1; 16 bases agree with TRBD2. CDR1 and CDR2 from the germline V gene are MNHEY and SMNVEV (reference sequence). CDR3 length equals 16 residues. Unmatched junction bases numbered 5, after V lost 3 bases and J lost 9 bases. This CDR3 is CASSLGTSGGVGEQFF. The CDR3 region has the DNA TGTGCCAGCAGTTTGGGGACTAGCGGGGGGGTCGGTGAGCAGTTCTTC.

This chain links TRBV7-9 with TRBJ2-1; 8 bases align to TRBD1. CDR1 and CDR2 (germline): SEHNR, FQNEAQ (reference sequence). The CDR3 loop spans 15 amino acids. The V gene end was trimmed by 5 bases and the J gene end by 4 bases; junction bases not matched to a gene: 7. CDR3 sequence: CASSTRGTGYNEQFF. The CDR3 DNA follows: TGTGCCAGCAGCACCCGTGGGACAGGATACAATGAGCAGTTCTTC.

CDR3 protein: CAWKKAKNIQYF. The DNA for the CDR3 is TGTGCCTGGAAAAAAGCCAAAAACATTCAGTACTTC. The gene calls are TRBV30 and TRBJ2-4; the D is unclear. Germline-derived CDR1 and CDR2 are GTSNPN and SVGIG (reference sequence). Trimming shortened V by 4 bases and J by 0 bases, and 4 bases separated the two germline ends. The CDR3 sequence is 12 residues long.

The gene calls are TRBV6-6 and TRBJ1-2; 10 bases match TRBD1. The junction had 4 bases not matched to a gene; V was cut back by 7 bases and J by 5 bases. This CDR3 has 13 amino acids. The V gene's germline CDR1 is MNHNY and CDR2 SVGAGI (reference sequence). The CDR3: CASIPGQGYGYTF. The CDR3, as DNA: TGTGCCAGCATCCCGGGACAGGGGTATGGCTACACCTTC.

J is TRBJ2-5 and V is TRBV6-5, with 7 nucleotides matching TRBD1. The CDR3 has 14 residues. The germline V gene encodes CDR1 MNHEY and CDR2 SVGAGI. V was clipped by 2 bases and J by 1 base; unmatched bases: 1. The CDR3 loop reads CASSYRDSQETQYF. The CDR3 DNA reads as TGTGCCAGCAGTTACCGGGACAGCCAAGAGACCCAGTACTTC.

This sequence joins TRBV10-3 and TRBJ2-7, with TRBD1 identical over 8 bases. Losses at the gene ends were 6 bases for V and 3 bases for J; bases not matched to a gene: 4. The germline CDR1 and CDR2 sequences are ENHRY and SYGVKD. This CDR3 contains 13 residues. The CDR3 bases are TGTGCCATCAGGGGCGGACAGGGCTACGAGCAGTACTTC. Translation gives CAIRGGQGYEQYF.

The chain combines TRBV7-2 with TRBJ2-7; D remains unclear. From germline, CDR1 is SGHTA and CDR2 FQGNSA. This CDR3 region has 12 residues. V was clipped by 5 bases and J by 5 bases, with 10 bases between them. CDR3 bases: TGTGCCAGCAGCCGCCAGGAAGACGAGCAGTACTTC. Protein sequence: CASSRQEDEQYF. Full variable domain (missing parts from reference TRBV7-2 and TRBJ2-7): GAGVSQSPSNKVTEKGKDVELRCDPISGHTALYWYRQSLGQGLEFLIYFQGNSAPDKSGLPSDRFSAERTGGSVSTLTIQRTQQEDSAVYLCASSRQEDEQYFGPGTRLTVT.

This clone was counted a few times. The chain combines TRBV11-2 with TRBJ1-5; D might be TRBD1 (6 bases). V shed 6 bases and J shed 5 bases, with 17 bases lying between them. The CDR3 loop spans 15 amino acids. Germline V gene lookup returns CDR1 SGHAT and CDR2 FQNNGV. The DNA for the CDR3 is TGTGCCAGCAGTCCGGGGGCCGGGACTCATCAGCCCCAGCATTTT. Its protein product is CASSPGAGTHQPQHF.

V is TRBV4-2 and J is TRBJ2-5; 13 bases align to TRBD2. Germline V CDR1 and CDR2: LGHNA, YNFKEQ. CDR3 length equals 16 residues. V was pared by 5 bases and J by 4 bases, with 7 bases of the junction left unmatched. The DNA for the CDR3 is TGTGCCAGCAGCGAAACTAGCGGGGGGGCCGGAGAGACCCAGTACTTC. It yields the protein CASSETSGGAGETQYF.

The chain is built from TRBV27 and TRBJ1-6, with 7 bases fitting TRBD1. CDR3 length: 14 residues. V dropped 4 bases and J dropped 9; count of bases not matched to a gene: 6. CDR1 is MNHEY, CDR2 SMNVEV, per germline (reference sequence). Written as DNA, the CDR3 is TGTGCCAGCAGTTCAGGGGGAATCGGTTCACCCCTCCACTTT. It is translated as CASSSGGIGSPLHF.

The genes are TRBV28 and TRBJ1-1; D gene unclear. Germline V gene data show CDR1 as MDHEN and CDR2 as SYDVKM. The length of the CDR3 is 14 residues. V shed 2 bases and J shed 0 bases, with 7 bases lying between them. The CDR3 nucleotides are TGTGCCAGCAGTTTAGGGTCGGTGAACACTGAAGCTTTCTTT. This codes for CASSLGSVNTEAFF.

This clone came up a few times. CDR3 DNA sequence: TGTGCCAGCAGCTTATCAAGGGGCGGAGATTGGGCCAAAAACATTCAGTACTTC. Translated: CASSLSRGGDWAKNIQYF. The gene calls are TRBV11-2 and TRBJ2-4, with a weak D call TRBD1 (5 bases). The germline V gene has CDR1 SGHAT and CDR2 FQNNGV. The V end was cut by 2 bases, the J end by 1 base, with 18 bases between. This CDR3 is 18 amino acids long.

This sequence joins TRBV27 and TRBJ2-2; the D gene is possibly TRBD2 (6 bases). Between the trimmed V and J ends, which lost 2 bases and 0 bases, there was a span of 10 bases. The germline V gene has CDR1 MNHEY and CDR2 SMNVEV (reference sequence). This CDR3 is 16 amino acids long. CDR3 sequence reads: CASSLLTGANTGELFF. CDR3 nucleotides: TGTGCCAGCAGTTTACTGACGGGGGCGAACACCGGGGAGCTGTTTTTT.

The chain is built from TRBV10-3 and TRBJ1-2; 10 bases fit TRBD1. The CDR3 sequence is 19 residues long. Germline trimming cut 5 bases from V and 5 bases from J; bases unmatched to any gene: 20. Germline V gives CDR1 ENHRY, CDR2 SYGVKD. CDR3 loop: CAISRLLTRDRGPGYGYTF. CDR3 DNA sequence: TGTGCCATCAGTAGGTTACTTACTAGGGACAGGGGCCCAGGGTATGGCTACACCTTC.

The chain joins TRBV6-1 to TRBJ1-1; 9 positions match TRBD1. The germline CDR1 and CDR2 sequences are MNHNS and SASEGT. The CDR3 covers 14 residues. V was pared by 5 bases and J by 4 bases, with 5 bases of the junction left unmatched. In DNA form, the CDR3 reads TGTGCCAGCAGTCTAGGGACAGGGATCACTGAAGCTTTCTTT. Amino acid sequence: CASSLGTGITEAFF.

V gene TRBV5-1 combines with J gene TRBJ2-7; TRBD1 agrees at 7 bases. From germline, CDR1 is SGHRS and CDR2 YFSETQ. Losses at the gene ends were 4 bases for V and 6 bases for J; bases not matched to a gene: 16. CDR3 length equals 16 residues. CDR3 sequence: CASSLSWDRGSAEQYF. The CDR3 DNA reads TGCGCCAGCAGCCTGTCCTGGGACAGAGGTAGTGCCGAGCAGTACTTC.

The CDR3 loop reads CASSYYRDSRDEQYF. Written as DNA, the CDR3 is TGTGCCAGCTCCTACTACAGGGATAGTCGCGACGAGCAGTACTTC. J is TRBJ2-7 and V is TRBV19; D may be TRBD1 (6 bases). V gave up 9 bases and J gave up 5 bases, with 23 bases separating them. Per germline, CDR1 LNHDA and CDR2 SQIVND (reference sequence). The CDR3 covers 15 residues. Complete variable domain (other parts from reference TRBV19 and TRBJ2-7): DGGITQSPKYLFRKEGQNVTLSCEQNLNHDAMYWYRQDPGQGLRLIYYSQIVNDFQKGDIAEGYSVSREKKESFPLTVTSAQKNPTAFYLCASSYYRDSRDEQYFGPGTRLTVT.

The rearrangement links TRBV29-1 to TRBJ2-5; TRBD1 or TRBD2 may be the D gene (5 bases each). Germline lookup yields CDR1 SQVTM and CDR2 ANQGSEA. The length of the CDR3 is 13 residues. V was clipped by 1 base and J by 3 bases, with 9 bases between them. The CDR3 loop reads CSVEGQGEETQYF. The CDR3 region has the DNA TGCAGCGTTGAAGGCCAGGGAGAAGAGACCCAGTACTTC.

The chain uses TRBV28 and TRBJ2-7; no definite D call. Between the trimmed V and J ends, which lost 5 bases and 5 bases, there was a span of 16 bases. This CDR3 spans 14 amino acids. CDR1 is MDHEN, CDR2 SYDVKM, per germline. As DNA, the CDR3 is TGTGCCAGCAGTCGGGCTTCGATTATAAACGAGCAGTACTTC. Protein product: CASSRASIINEQYF.

CDR3 DNA sequence: TGTGCCAGCAGACCGGCAGTGAACACTGAAGCTTTCTTT. Its protein is CASRPAVNTEAFF. The chain combines TRBV27 with TRBJ1-1; D remains unclear. V lost 6 bases and J 0 bases, leaving 8 bases between the germline ends. This CDR3 is 13 amino acids long. Germline V gene data show CDR1 as MNHEY and CDR2 as SMNVEV (reference sequence).

The CDR3 loop is CASSVEARGTDTQYF. CDR3 nucleotides: TGTGCCAGCAGTGTTGAAGCGAGGGGCACAGATACGCAGTATTTT. This chain links TRBV6-1 with TRBJ2-3, with D possibly being TRBD2 (5 bases). The V gene's germline CDR1 is MNHNS and CDR2 SASEGT. This CDR3 is built from 15 residues. V lost 4 bases to trimming and J lost 1 base, with 12 bases between them.

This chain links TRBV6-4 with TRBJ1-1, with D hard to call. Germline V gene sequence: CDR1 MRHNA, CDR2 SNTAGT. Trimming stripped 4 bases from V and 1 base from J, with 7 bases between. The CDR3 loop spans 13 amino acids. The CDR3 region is CASSARGNTEAFF. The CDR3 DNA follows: TGTGCCAGCAGTGCCCGGGGGAACACTGAAGCTTTCTTT.

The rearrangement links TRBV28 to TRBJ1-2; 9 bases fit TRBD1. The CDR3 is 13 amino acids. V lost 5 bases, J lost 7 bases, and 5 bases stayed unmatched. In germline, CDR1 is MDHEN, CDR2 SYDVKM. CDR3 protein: CASSVDRGGGYTF. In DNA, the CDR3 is TGTGCCAGCAGTGTGGACAGGGGAGGTGGCTACACCTTC.